This is a list of T cell receptor beta chains from one sample in a study of shared clonotypes between healthy human individuals. Clones were read by immunoSEQ multiplex PCR, and TCRdb kept only the in-frame ones, dropping some. The table lists around 750,000 clones, approximately 79% of them singletons. Sequencing used memory CD4+ T cells sorted from blood. The receptors here all came from a woman younger than 45 in good health. Both conserved end residues are trimmed from each CDR3.

TRBV19	TRBJ2-3	ASRIGQGTDTQY
TRBV6-5	TRBJ1-4	ASSYATGGFGEKLF
TRBV5-4	TRBJ1-1	ASSLGLGHRNTEAF
TRBV9	TRBJ2-7	ASSPEGSSTQY
TRBV2	TRBJ2-7	ASRKRSEASYEQY
TRBV2	TRBJ1-1	ASSLTKKGAEAF
TRBV28	TRBJ2-3	ASCRVPDTQY
TRBV5-1	TRBJ1-2	ASSSGGTSNYGYT
TRBV11-2	TRBJ2-4	ASSYPGLLAKNIQY
TRBV11-3	TRBJ2-1	ASSLTQNNEQF
TRBV5-4	TRBJ2-6	ASSARQGSGANVLT
TRBV28	TRBJ2-5	ASSTTGGNQETQY
TRBV18	TRBJ2-7	ASSPGTGASYEQY
TRBV19	TRBJ2-1	ASSMWDYNEQF
TRBV4-1	TRBJ2-3	ASTLGLALSPTQY
TRBV19	TRBJ2-7	ASSLKAGGGSAYEQY
TRBV5-1	TRBJ2-7	ASSPGGYSYEQY